This entry concerns a single TCR beta chain. The protocol was immunoSEQ multiplex PCR, while the TCRdb copy is restricted to in-frame clones and leaves out a portion. The data show about 120,000 clones, about 90% seen once. The data are from a study of control samples from healthy donors and cancer patients. The origin of this receptor is a man younger than 30 in good health. Sequenced sample: blood.

The CDR3 DNA reads TGTGCCATCAGTGGAAGACAGGGGGCTGGTGAAGCTTTCTTT. Its protein product is CAISGRQGAGEAFF. The gene calls are TRBV10-3 and TRBJ1-1, with 10 nucleotides matching TRBD1. The V and J ends lost 4 bases and 7 bases, in that order; junction bases with no gene match: 6. Germline assignment: CDR1 ENHRY and CDR2 SYGVKD. The CDR3 contains 14 residues.